Given below is one TCR beta chain in context. Its cognate antigen is unknown. This entry is derived from a study of T cell responses to AZD1222 COVID-19 vaccine. From germline, CDR1 is SGDLS and CDR2 YYNGEE. The CDR3 runs 21 residues. Trimming pared 3 bases from V and 1 base from J, leaving 29 bases between. Whole-study findings and limits: When two AZD1222 doses had been given, Spike-specific TCR breadth and depth rose. Donors in the cohort were predominantly white British and more often female, and clonal diversity was possibly underestimated. At baseline, seropositivity was found in only a handful of AZD1222 recipients. Reports indicate that nearly half of spike-specific TCRs are directed at unmutated variant regions.

This table comes from immunoSEQ multiplex PCR, and its TCRdb copy is limited to in-frame clones, with some not included. The data contain roughly 140,000 clones, around 90% of them seen just once; the ten biggest clones take up about 3%. This material consisted of peripheral blood, taken on day 0 of AZD1222 vaccination. The chain employs TRBV9 and TRBJ2-1; D is perhaps TRBD2 (6 bases). The source is an adult in good health. As DNA, the CDR3 is TGTGCCAGCAGCGCCCCCCTTAGGGGTCGGATCGGGGGTGCATCCTACAATGAGCAGTTCTTC. Its translation is CASSAPLRGRIGGASYNEQFF.